Sequencing of this TCR beta chain was carried out in a study of cytomegalovirus exposure and HLA in healthy donors. General study findings and limits: Three CMV-associated chains were confirmed in vitro to be specific for CMV antigens.

This clone was counted only a few times. Its antigen is unidentified. PCR used 60 Vbeta primers and 13 Jbeta primers. Produced via immunoSEQ multiplex PCR; TCRdb's table is partial and in-frame only. The sample yields 150,000 to 250,000 clones, more than 65% seen once. The sample comprised PBMCs. The clonotype was recovered from a girl aged 10 to 17 in good health and CMV-seropositive.

The CDR3 DNA is TGCAGCGCAACACCGGCGGAAATGAACACTGAAGCTTTCTTT. It encodes CSATPAEMNTEAFF. The chain combines TRBV29-1 with TRBJ1-1; unclear D gene. The ends were cut back, 7 bases at V and 0 bases at J, with 15 bases in the middle. Germline lookup yields CDR1 SQVTM and CDR2 ANQGSEA. This CDR3 has 14 amino acids.